These T cell receptor beta chains were read from a single sample in a study of cytomegalovirus exposure and HLA in healthy donors. Profiled with immunoSEQ multiplex PCR; TCRdb holds only in-frame clones, not every one. The table includes around 130,000 clones, 70% to 85% detected once. Specimen: PBMCs. These receptors originate from a boy aged 10-17 years in good health and CMV-seronegative. The CDR3 runs from the conserved cysteine through the conserved F or W. D genes are given only for firm matches. Clone sizes are given selectively: once, few, many, or a class where the clone is expanded.

TRBJ1-5 | TRBD1 | NA | TRBV19 | TGTGCCAGTAGATTGGGACAGGGTTTGAGCAATCAGCCCCAGCATTTT | CASRLGQGLSNQPQHF
TRBJ2-4 | TRBD1 | NA | TRBV29-1 | TGCAGCGCAGGGGGCGCAGCGGCCAAAAACATTCAGTACTTC | CSAGGAAAKNIQYF
TRBJ2-4 | NA | NA | TRBV2 | TGTGCCAGCAGTGAACAGGGAGCCAAAAACATTCAGTACTTC | CASSEQGAKNIQYF
TRBJ1-4 | NA | NA | TRBV7-8 | TGTGCCAGCAGCAGCAGGGCAACTAATGAAAAACTGTTTTTT | CASSSRATNEKLFF
TRBJ2-1 | TRBD2 | NA | TRBV11-1 | TGTGCCAGCAGCTTAGAAGCTAGCGGGAGTTTCAATGAGCAGTTCTTC | CASSLEASGSFNEQFF
TRBJ2-7 | NA | NA | TRBV27 | TGTGCCAGCAGTTTTGGTGACTCAGTATTCTACGAGCAGTACTTC | CASSFGDSVFYEQYF
TRBJ1-5 | NA | NA | TRBV5-8 | TGTGCCAGCAGCTTCGTGAGGGTAAGGTCTGGCAATCAGCCCCAGCATTTT | CASSFVRVRSGNQPQHF
TRBJ2-2 | TRBD1 | NA | TRBV6-1 | TGTGCCAGCAGACAGGGGGTGGACACCGGGGAGCTGTTTTTT | CASRQGVDTGELFF
TRBJ2-6 | NA | NA | TRBV19 | TGTGCCAGCACCCTTACTGCCGGGGACGTCCTGACTTTC | CASTLTAGDVLTF
TRBJ1-2 | NA | NA | TRBV7-3 | TGTGCGGATTGGGGGGACTATGGCTACACCTTC | CADWGDYGYTF
TRBJ2-7 | NA | NA | TRBV7-9 | TGTGCCAGCAGCCTCGGCGGTGACGAGCAGTACTTC | CASSLGGDEQYF
TRBJ2-1 | NA | NA | TRBV4-3 | TGCGCCAGCAGCCATCGTCCGTCCGATGAGCAGTTCTTC | CASSHRPSDEQFF
TRBJ2-7 | NA | NA | TRBV5-1 | TGCGCCAGCAGCTTGACTAGTTCCCCCGAGCAGTACTTC | CASSLTSSPEQYF
TRBJ2-7 | TRBD1 | NA | TRBV7-8 | TGTGCCAGCAGCTCAGGACAGGGGGCGTCCTACGAGCAGTACTTC | CASSSGQGASYEQYF
TRBJ2-2 | NA | few | TRBV19 | TGTGCCAGTAGTAATTGGCCCGGGGAGCTGTTTTTT | CASSNWPGELFF
TRBJ1-1 | NA | NA | TRBV6-5 | TGTGCCAGCAGTTACGGGGGGGAGGCGACTGAAGCTTTCTTT | CASSYGGEATEAFF
TRBJ2-7 | TRBD2 | NA | TRBV7-9 | TGTGCCAGCAGCGCCTCAGCGGGGTTGAGCTCCTACGAGCAGTACTTC | CASSASAGLSSYEQYF
TRBJ2-1 | TRBD2 | once | TRBV6-5 | TGTGCCAGCAGCACCAGCGGGAGAGGGAGAGATGAGCAGTTCTTC | CASSTSGRGRDEQFF
TRBJ2-7 | NA | NA | TRBV7-2 | TGTGCCAGCAGCTTATCAGCGTTCTACGAGCAGTACTTC | CASSLSAFYEQYF
TRBJ1-2 | TRBD1 | NA | TRBV29-1 | TGCAGCGTGCAACAGGGGGGTGGCTACACCTTC | CSVQQGGGYTF
TRBJ2-5 | TRBD1 | NA | TRBV27 | TGTGCCAGCAGTTTTTTAGGACAGGGGCACGCACAAGAGACCCAGTACTTC | CASSFLGQGHAQETQYF
TRBJ1-2 | TRBD1 | NA | TRBV25-1 | TGTGCCAGCAGTGTAGGGGGCCTTAACTATGGCTACACCTTC | CASSVGGLNYGYTF
TRBJ1-1 | NA | few | TRBV19 | TGTGCCAGTAGTATAACGGGGAACACTGAAGCTTTCTTT | CASSITGNTEAFF
TRBJ1-1 | NA | NA | TRBV5-1 | TGCGCCAGCGGTTCTGGGCAACGCTTGAACACTGAAACTTTCTTT | CASGSGQRLNTETFF
TRBJ1-2 | TRBD1 | NA | TRBV9 | TGTGCCAGCAGCGAATCCGGGACAGGGGATGGCTACACCTTC | CASSESGTGDGYTF
TRBJ1-1 | NA | NA | TRBV21-1 | TGTGCCAGCAGCAAAGCTCCGGAGGTGACTGAAGCTTTCTTT | CASSKAPEVTEAFF
TRBJ2-7 | TRBD2 | NA | TRBV4-3 | TGCGCCAGCAGCCAAGCGGGGACTACTAGCTACGAGCAGTACTTC | CASSQAGTTSYEQYF
TRBJ1-1 | NA | NA | TRBV7-2 | TGTGCCAGCAGCCCTGGGGGCAAAAGCCATGAAGCTTTCTTT | CASSPGGKSHEAFF
TRBJ2-7 | TRBD2 | NA | TRBV11-2 | TGTGCCAGCAGCCTCGGGCTAGCGGGATTGAACTCCTACGAGCAGTACTTC | CASSLGLAGLNSYEQYF
TRBJ2-7 | NA | NA | TRBV5-4 | TGTGCCAGCAGCTTGTACGGTACCTCCTACGAGCAGTACTTC | CASSLYGTSYEQYF
TRBJ1-5 | NA | NA | TRBV7-2 | TGTGCCAGCAGCCTCGGGTTAAATCAGCCCCAGCATTTT | CASSLGLNQPQHF
TRBJ1-5 | NA | few | TRBV11-2 | TGTGCCAGCAGCAACGGGAATCAGCCCCAGCATTTT | CASSNGNQPQHF
TRBJ1-1 | NA | NA | TRBV19 | TGTGCCAGTAGTGGATGGGGGCACGACAACACTGAAGCTTTCTTT | CASSGWGHDNTEAFF
TRBJ2-1 | NA | NA | TRBV6-5 | TGTGCCAGCAGGGGCAAGACCTACAATGAGCAGTTCTTC | CASRGKTYNEQFF
TRBJ2-3 | NA | NA | TRBV7-2 | TGTGCCAGCAGCCCCATTTTGGGCCACGAGTCAGATACGCAGTATTTT | CASSPILGHESDTQYF
TRBJ2-7 | NA | NA | TRBV30 | TGTGCCTGGAGTGTACCCCGACAGGCCGCCTACGAGCAGTACTTC | CAWSVPRQAAYEQYF
TRBJ1-5 | NA | NA | TRBV6-5 | TGTGCCAGCAGATCAACGGGTAGGAGCAATCAGCCCCAGCATTTT | CASRSTGRSNQPQHF
TRBJ2-3 | TRBD2 | NA | TRBV19 | TGTGCCAGTAGAGCGGGAAGTAGCACAGATACGCAGTATTTT | CASRAGSSTDTQYF
TRBJ2-5 | TRBD2 | NA | TRBV9 | TGTGCCAGCAGCGTAGACGTAGCGGGAGGACCAATACAAGAGACCCAGTACTTC | CASSVDVAGGPIQETQYF
TRBJ1-2 | NA | NA | TRBV6-1 | TGTGCCAGCAACCGAGCATATGGCTACACCTTC | CASNRAYGYTF
TRBJ1-4 | NA | NA | TRBV7-6 | TGTGCCAGCAGCTTAGAACCAGGGCTGGATGAAAAACTGTTTTTT | CASSLEPGLDEKLFF
TRBJ1-4 | NA | NA | TRBV6-5 | TGTGCCAGCACCACTTGGGAGGAGAATGAAAAACCGTTTTTT | CASTTWEENEKPFF
TRBJ2-3 | TRBD2 | NA | TRBV7-9 | TGTGCCAGCAGCTTAGGGACTAGCAGTCTCGCATCAGATACGCAGTATTTT | CASSLGTSSLASDTQYF
TRBJ2-5 | NA | NA | TRBV29-1 | TGCAGCGTTGTTCCGTGGATAGGGGTAGGGGAGACCCAGTACTTC | CSVVPWIGVGETQYF
TRBJ1-2 | NA | NA | TRBV4-2 | TGTGCCAGCAGCCAAGATCAGGGGTCTATCTATGGCTACACCTTC | CASSQDQGSIYGYTF
TRBJ1-2 | TRBD1 | NA | TRBV19 | TGTGCCAGTAGTATAGACAGGGGGAACTATGGCTACACCTTC | CASSIDRGNYGYTF
TRBJ2-7 | TRBD2 | few | TRBV18 | TGTGCCAGCTCACCGCGGGAGCGAGGCGAGCAGTACTTC | CASSPRERGEQYF
TRBJ1-4 | NA | NA | TRBV6-1 | TGTGCCAGCAGGACAGGTTCTGCAACTAATGAAAAACTGTTTTTT | CASRTGSATNEKLFF
TRBJ1-2 | NA | NA | TRBV4-2 | TGTGCCAGCAGCCAGGGGCCCTATGGCTACACCTTC | CASSQGPYGYTF
TRBJ1-1 | NA | many | TRBV6-5 | TGTGCCAGCAGTCAATCGTCGGGAAAGTCTGAAGCTTTCTTT | CASSQSSGKSEAFF
TRBJ1-1 | TRBD1 | NA | TRBV14 | TGTGCCAGCAGCCTCAGCTACGGGACAGGGGGCCGGGGATACGACACTGAAGCTTTCTTT | CASSLSYGTGGRGYDTEAFF
TRBJ1-5 | TRBD1 | NA | TRBV7-6 | TGTGCCAGCAGCTCCCGGGACAGGGACCTTGAGGGTAGCAATCAGCCCCAGCATTTT | CASSSRDRDLEGSNQPQHF
TRBJ1-1 | NA | NA | TRBV7-3 | TGTGCCAGCAGCAGCGGTGGCGCGATGGTCACTGAAGCTTTCTTT | CASSSGGAMVTEAFF
TRBJ1-1 | NA | NA | TRBV18 | TGTGCCAGCTCACCACCGGGGGGGTTCGGCACTGAAGCTTTCTTT | CASSPPGGFGTEAFF
TRBJ2-2 | TRBD1 | NA | TRBV7-9 | TGTGCCAGCAGCTCGCCCGCGGGACAGGAGAACACCGGGGAGCTGTTTTTT | CASSSPAGQENTGELFF
TRBJ2-1 | NA | NA | TRBV27 | TGTGCCAGCAGTTTGGGCTTCGGGGGATGGTCCTACAATGAGCAGTTCTTC | CASSLGFGGWSYNEQFF
TRBJ2-1 | NA | NA | TRBV5-5 | TGTGCCAGCAGCCTGGAGGGGCGGGGCTCCTACAATGAGCAGTTCTTC | CASSLEGRGSYNEQFF